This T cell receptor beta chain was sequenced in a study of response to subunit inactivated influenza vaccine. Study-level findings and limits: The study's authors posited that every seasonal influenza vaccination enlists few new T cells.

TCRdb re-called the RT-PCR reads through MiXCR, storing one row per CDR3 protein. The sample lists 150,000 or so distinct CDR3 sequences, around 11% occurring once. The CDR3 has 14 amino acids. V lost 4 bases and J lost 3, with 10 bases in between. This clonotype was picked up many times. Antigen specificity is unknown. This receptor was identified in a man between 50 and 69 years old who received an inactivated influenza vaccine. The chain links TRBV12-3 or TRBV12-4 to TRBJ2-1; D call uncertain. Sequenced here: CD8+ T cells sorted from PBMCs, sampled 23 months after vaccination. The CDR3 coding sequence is TGTGCCAGCAGTTCCACGCCCCGCTACAATGAGCAGTTCTTC. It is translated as CASSSTPRYNEQFF.